What follows describes a single T cell receptor (beta chain). Its cognate antigen is unknown. The PCR made use of 60 Vbeta and 13 Jbeta primers. The method was immunoSEQ multiplex PCR; TCRdb's version includes in-frame clones alone and lacks a portion of them. This sample has 220,000 or so clones; more than 65% occur once, and the top ten carry less than 2%. This sample was included in a study of cytomegalovirus exposure and HLA in healthy donors. The V gene's germline CDR1 is SGHRS and CDR2 YFSETQ. This CDR3 comprises 16 residues. V lost 4 bases, J lost 1 base, and 16 bases lay in between. These donors counted as nominally healthy when sampled, but unrecorded immune exposures were likely. Study-level findings and limits: In vitro data verified a few CMV-associated chains as specific for CMV antigens. The only immune exposure information that was available was CMV serostatus. In a later analysis, DRB1 alleles had the most associated TCRs; HLA-C alleles the fewest.

Input material: PBMCs. V gene TRBV5-1 combines with J gene TRBJ2-3; no reliable D call. The receptor comes from a woman in her 30s in good health and CMV-seronegative. CDR3 bases: TGCGCCAGCAGCAACCCCTCCTCCCGGGGCACAGATACGCAGTATTTT. Its protein product is CASSNPSSRGTDTQYF.